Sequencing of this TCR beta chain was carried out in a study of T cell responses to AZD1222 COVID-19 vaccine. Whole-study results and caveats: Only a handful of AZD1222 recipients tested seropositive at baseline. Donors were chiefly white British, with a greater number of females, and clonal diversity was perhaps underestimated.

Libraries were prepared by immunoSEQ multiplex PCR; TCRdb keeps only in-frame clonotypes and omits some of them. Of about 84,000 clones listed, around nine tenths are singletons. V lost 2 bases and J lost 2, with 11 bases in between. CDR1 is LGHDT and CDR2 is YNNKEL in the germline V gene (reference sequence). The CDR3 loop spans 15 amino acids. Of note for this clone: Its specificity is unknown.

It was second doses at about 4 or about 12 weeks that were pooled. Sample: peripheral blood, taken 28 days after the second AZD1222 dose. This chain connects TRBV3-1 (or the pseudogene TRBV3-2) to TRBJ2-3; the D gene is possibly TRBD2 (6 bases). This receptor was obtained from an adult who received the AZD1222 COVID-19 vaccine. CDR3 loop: CASSQPGGVTDTQYF. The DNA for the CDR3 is TGTGCCAGCAGCCAACCCGGAGGGGTCACAGATACGCAGTATTTT.